What follows describes a single T cell receptor beta chain. The CDR3 is 14 amino acids. Germline V gene sequence: CDR1 GTSNPN, CDR2 SVGIG (reference sequence). Germline trimming cut 5 bases from V and 9 bases from J; bases unmatched to any gene: 13. The record originates from a study of blood T cell repertoires in COVID-19. Study-wide context: The cDNA or gDNA used as material had been derived from T cells, B-cell-depleted T cells, or PBMCs.

The protocol was immunoSEQ multiplex PCR, while the TCRdb copy is restricted to in-frame clones and leaves out a portion. The sample lists around 200,000 clones; around four fifths were seen once. This sequence originates from a man aged 35-49 years with active or convalescent COVID-19. The sequenced sample was peripheral blood. The V and J genes are TRBV30 and TRBJ1-5, with TRBD1 matching 7 bases. Here the CDR3 reads CAWGRDSLEGPQHF. The CDR3 region has the DNA TGTGCCTGGGGGCGGGACAGCCTTGAGGGGCCCCAGCATTTT.